This entry describes one T cell receptor beta chain. The source of the sample is a study of cytomegalovirus exposure and HLA in healthy donors. The PCR was carried out with 60 Vbeta primers and 13 Jbeta primers. Clones were sequenced by immunoSEQ multiplex PCR, and TCRdb holds only the in-frame ones, with some missing. Among approximately 140,000 clones, about four fifths were seen once, and the ten largest hold less than 1.5%. The V gene end was trimmed by 2 bases and the J gene end by 6 bases; junction bases not matched to a gene: 5. This CDR3 is 15 amino acids long. CDR1 SGDLS and CDR2 YYNGEE come from the germline V gene.

This chain links TRBV9 with TRBJ2-1; TRBD2 aligns across 10 bases. The material sequenced was PBMCs. The sequence was obtained from a male donor in good health and CMV-seropositive. In nucleotides, the CDR3 is TGTGCCAGCAGCGTCGGAGCGGGGGGGAGCAATGAGCAGTTCTTC. It encodes CASSVGAGGSNEQFF. The entire variable domain, with the rest obtained from reference TRBV9 and TRBJ2-1, is as follows: DSGVTQTPKHLITATGQRVTLRCSPRSGDLSVYWYQQSLDQGLQFLIQYYNGEERAKGNILERFSAQQFPDLHSELNLSSLELGDSALYFCASSVGAGGSNEQFFGPGTRLTVL.